The 30 T cell receptor beta chains listed next were all sequenced from one sample in a study of blood T cells in healthy people across ages. Using a J-beta primer mix together with a sample-barcoded 5' primer, a second PCR was run for about 7 to 12 cycles. TCRdb fed the 5' RACE reads into MiXCR, producing one record per CDR3 protein. The table has hundreds of thousands of distinct CDR3 sequences, 58% seen once. The source material was blood. The receptor source for this set is a man aged 25 to 40 in good health.

The chain couples TRBV7-9 to TRBJ2-5; tentative D call: TRBD1 (6 bases). Trimming removed 4 bases at V and 2 bases at J, with 14 bases between. This CDR3 has 15 residues. Germline V gene data show CDR1 as SEHNR and CDR2 as FQNEAQ (reference sequence). CDR3 sequence (DNA): TGTGCCAGCAGCTATAATAGGGGGATTCAAGAGACCCAGTACTTC. It translates to CASSYNRGIQETQYF.

J is TRBJ1-2 and V is TRBV4-3; 11 bases fit TRBD1. Germline V gene lookup returns CDR1 LGHNA and CDR2 YSLEER. Germline trimming cut 5 bases from V and 8 bases from J; bases unmatched to any gene: 10. There are 15 residues in the CDR3. CDR3 in amino acids: CASSYRTGGGRGYTF. CDR3 nucleotide sequence: TGCGCCAGCAGCTACCGGACAGGGGGCGGGAGAGGCTACACCTTC.

The chain uses TRBV28 and TRBJ2-3, with D possibly being TRBD2 (6 bases). The V gene lost 2 bases and the J gene lost 1 base, with 13 bases spanning the gap. Germline CDR1 MDHEN, CDR2 SYDVKM. The CDR3 spans 16 residues. The CDR3 region has the DNA TGTGCCAGCAGTTTACAAGGAGGGGAGGGCACAGATACGCAGTATTTT. It codes for CASSLQGGEGTDTQYF.

This clonotype was counted only a few times. V usage is TRBV15 and J usage is TRBJ2-7, with a weak D call TRBD2 (6 bases). The length of the CDR3 is 18 residues. Germline V gives CDR1 LNHNV, CDR2 YYDKDF (reference sequence). V gave up 5 bases and J gave up 1 base, with 24 bases separating them. This chain's CDR3 is CATSPRGLQGPPSYEQYF. CDR3 bases: TGTGCCACCAGCCCAAGGGGACTCCAAGGACCTCCTTCCTACGAGCAGTACTTC.

This clonotype appeared a few times. CDR3 nucleotides: TGTGCCAGCAGTGGGGGAGCAGGTGTTTATCAGCCCCAGCATTTT. It codes for CASSGGAGVYQPQHF. The chain is built from TRBV25-1 and TRBJ1-5; D is ambiguous. Germline lookup yields CDR1 MGHDK and CDR2 SYGVNS. Deletions cut 4 bases from V and 5 bases from J, with 15 bases between. The CDR3 covers 15 residues. Supplemented by reference TRBV25-1 and TRBJ1-5, the full variable domain reads EADIYQTPRYLVIGTGKKITLECSQTMGHDKMYWYQQDPGMELHLIHYSYGVNSTEKGDLSSESTVSRIRTEHFPLTLESARPSHTSQYLCASSGGAGVYQPQHFGDGTRLSIL.

The chain joins TRBV9 to TRBJ1-6, with 10 nucleotides matching TRBD1. The CDR3 consists of 17 residues. Unmatched junction bases numbered 6, after V lost 2 bases and J lost 4 bases. Per germline, CDR1 SGDLS and CDR2 YYNGEE. For the CDR3, the DNA is TGTGCCAGCAGCGTCTGGGACAGGGGCTCGTATAATTCACCCCTCCACTTT. Translated: CASSVWDRGSYNSPLHF.

This chain joins TRBV20-1 and TRBJ1-2; D is undetermined. There are 12 residues in the CDR3. V was shortened by 0 bases and J by 8 bases, with 10 bases between the two germline ends. The germline gives CDR1 DFQATT, CDR2 SNEGSKA (reference sequence). The CDR3 sequence: CSARDQGEGYTF. The CDR3 nucleotides read TGCAGTGCTAGAGATCAAGGAGAGGGCTACACCTTC.

This clonotype was seen a handful of times. The chain carries TRBV9 and TRBJ1-2; 7 nucleotides match TRBD1. Germline V CDR1 and CDR2: SGDLS, YYNGEE. CDR3 length equals 12 residues. Trimming at V came to 3 bases and at J to 6 bases, leaving 2 bases not matched to a gene. CDR3 residues: CASSAGQNGYTF. DNA for the CDR3: TGTGCCAGCAGCGCGGGACAGAATGGCTACACCTTC.

The genes are TRBV18 and TRBJ2-5; 15 bases are a match to TRBD2. This CDR3 spans 19 amino acids. Germline CDR1 and CDR2: KGHSH and LQKENI. Trimming removed 6 bases from V and 11 bases from J; junction bases left unmatched: 22. The CDR3 sequence is CASSLKGPGLAGGNNEQYF. In DNA, the CDR3 is TGTGCCAGCTCTCTTAAAGGACCGGGACTAGCGGGGGGAAACAATGAGCAGTACTTC.

This chain connects TRBV5-1 to TRBJ2-5; TRBD1 or TRBD2 may be the D gene (5 bases each). Germline CDR1 is SGHRS and CDR2 is YFSETQ. The CDR3 totals 14 residues. Trimming pared 0 bases from V and 11 bases from J, leaving 17 bases between. CDR3 loop: CASSLDPGLDEQYF. The CDR3 region has the DNA TGCGCCAGCAGCTTGGATCCGGGGCTGGATGAGCAGTACTTC.

The genes are TRBV27 and TRBJ1-2; 9 bases match TRBD1. The trim removed 0 bases at V and 7 bases at J, leaving 6 bases unmatched. The CDR3 spans 15 residues. From germline, CDR1 is MNHEY and CDR2 SMNVEV (reference sequence). The CDR3 DNA reads TGTGCCAGCAGTTTATCCGGGACAGGGACGGTTGGCTACACCTTC. It is translated as CASSLSGTGTVGYTF.

V usage is TRBV7-2 and J usage is TRBJ2-5, with a tentative D call TRBD2 (6 bases). Trimming removed 5 bases from V and 4 bases from J, with 14 bases in between. Per germline, CDR1 SGHTA and CDR2 FQGNSA. This CDR3 spans 14 amino acids. CDR3 sequence (DNA): TGTGCCAGCAGCGGGGCGCGGGGTGGAGAGACCCAGTACTTC. It translates to CASSGARGGETQYF.

This clonotype was detected once. The V and J genes are TRBV5-6 and TRBJ2-7; no reliable D call. Germline-derived CDR1 and CDR2 are SGHDT and YYEEEE. The length of the CDR3 is 19 residues. V was cut by 1 base and J by 0 bases, with 23 bases left in between. CDR3 nucleotide sequence: TGTGCCAGCAGCTTGCAGAGAGCCACGTCAATTGCGGTCTCCTACGAGCAGTACTTC. Amino acids: CASSLQRATSIAVSYEQYF.

The gene calls are TRBV20-1 and TRBJ2-1; D possibly corresponds to TRBD1 (6 bases). Trimming left V 3 bases short and J 9 bases short, with 15 bases between. The CDR3 has 13 residues. CDR1 and CDR2 (germline): DFQATT, SNEGSKA (reference sequence). The CDR3 DNA follows: TGCAGTGCTAGCGCAGGGGCCAGGGGTGAGCAGTTCTTC. It encodes CSASAGARGEQFF.

In its sample, this clonotype was seen a few times. For the CDR3, the DNA is TGTGCCAGCAGCCTCACGGAGGGCCTCTATGGCTACACCTTC. Protein product: CASSLTEGLYGYTF. This chain connects TRBV5-8 to TRBJ1-2; D is undetermined. V gave up 4 bases and J gave up 4 bases, with 14 bases separating them. Germline CDR1 SGHTS, CDR2 YDEGEE. The CDR3 loop spans 14 amino acids.

The chain is built from TRBV28 and TRBJ1-2; 9 bases are shared with TRBD1. CDR1 is MDHEN and CDR2 is SYDVKM in the germline V gene. This CDR3 is built from 15 residues. With V trimmed by 6 bases and J by 3 bases, 8 bases remained unmatched. In DNA form, the CDR3 reads TGTGCCAGCAGCATGAGGGACAGGGCCGACTATGGCTACACCTTC. It specifies CASSMRDRADYGYTF.

The genes are TRBV12-3 or TRBV12-4 and TRBJ2-3; 13 bases are a match to TRBD2. V lost 7 bases and J lost 2; bases outside the gene matches: 6. The CDR3 consists of 16 residues. In DNA, the CDR3 is TGTGCCAGCACGCGGGGACTAGCGGGACCCACAGATACGCAGTATTTT. Protein sequence: CASTRGLAGPTDTQYF.

This sequence joins TRBV24-1 and TRBJ2-5; D may correspond to TRBD1 or TRBD2 (5 bases each). The germline V and J ends were trimmed by 3 bases and 1 base, with 11 bases remaining between them. CDR1 and CDR2 (germline): KGHDR, SFDVKD. CDR3 length equals 15 residues. CDR3 nucleotide sequence: TGTGCCACCAGTGATCCCGGGACCCTCCAAGAGACCCAGTACTTC. Amino acids: CATSDPGTLQETQYF.

The chain employs TRBV15 and TRBJ2-5; 7 bases fit TRBD1. Looked up from germline, CDR1 is LNHNV and CDR2 is YYDKDF (reference sequence). This CDR3 is 15 amino acids long. Germline trimming cut 1 base from V and 2 bases from J; bases unmatched to any gene: 4. This CDR3 is CATSRVETGQETQYF. CDR3 DNA sequence: TGTGCCACCAGCAGAGTGGAGACAGGGCAAGAGACCCAGTACTTC. Full variable domain (rest looked up from reference TRBV15 and TRBJ2-5): DAMVIQNPRYQVTQFGKPVTLSCSQTLNHNVMYWYQQKSSQAPKLLFHYYDKDFNNEADTPDNFQSRRPNTSFCFLDIRSPGLGDTAMYLCATSRVETGQETQYFGPGTRLLVL.

The gene calls are TRBV12-3 or TRBV12-4 and TRBJ2-3, with 10 positions matching TRBD2. There are 14 residues in the CDR3. V was pared by 6 bases and J by 9 bases, with 9 bases of the junction left unmatched. The CDR3: CASSPPGLADTQYF. CDR3 in DNA: TGTGCCAGCAGCCCACCAGGACTAGCGGACACGCAGTATTTT.

The V gene is TRBV20-1, the J gene TRBJ2-3; 10 bases fit TRBD2. The CDR3 runs 15 residues. Trimming removed 0 bases from V and 4 bases from J; junction bases left unmatched: 4. The germline gives CDR1 DFQATT, CDR2 SNEGSKA (reference sequence). The DNA for the CDR3 is TGCAGTGCTAGAGATGAGCGGGGGGGCGCAGATACGCAGTATTTT. It codes for CSARDERGGADTQYF.

Concerning this clonotype itself: A much larger clone differs by one base, so this may be a read error. The chain is built from TRBV4-1 and TRBJ2-7, with TRBD2 as a possible D gene (5 bases). The CDR3 loop spans 14 amino acids. Germline V gene lookup returns CDR1 MGHRA and CDR2 YSYEKL. CDR3 in amino acids: CTSSRRTGDYEQYF. CDR3 sequence (DNA): TGCACCAGCAGCCGCCGGACCGGGGACTACGAGCAGTACTTC.

V is TRBV29-1 and J is TRBJ1-2; weak D call: TRBD1 (6 bases). The length of the CDR3 is 12 residues. V lost 6 bases and J lost 3, with 11 bases in between. From germline, CDR1 is SQVTM and CDR2 ANQGSEA. The CDR3 DNA follows: TGCAGCGTCCGACAGGTAGACTATGGCTACACCTTC. Encoded protein: CSVRQVDYGYTF.

This chain joins TRBV28 and TRBJ1-2; 8 positions agree with TRBD1. Germline values: CDR1 MDHEN, CDR2 SYDVKM. This CDR3 is 14 amino acids long. Trimming took 1 base from V and 8 from J; bases not matched to a gene: 6. The CDR3 protein is CASSLSTGGGGYTF. As DNA, the CDR3 is TGTGCCAGCAGTTTATCTACAGGGGGAGGAGGCTACACCTTC.

The genes are TRBV30 and TRBJ2-7; D uncertain. The CDR3 is 10 residues long. The germline V gene encodes CDR1 GTSNPN and CDR2 SVGIG (reference sequence). The V end was cut by 5 bases, the J end by 5 bases, with 7 bases between. CDR3 region: CAWGYHEQYF. CDR3 in DNA: TGTGCCTGGGGTTACCACGAGCAGTACTTC. The entire variable domain, with the rest obtained from reference TRBV30 and TRBJ2-7, is as follows: SQTIHQWPATLVQPVGSPLSLECTVEGTSNPNLYWYRQAAGRGLQLLFYSVGIGQISSEVPQNLSASRPQDRQFILSSKKLLLSDSGFYLCAWGYHEQYFGPGTRLTVT.

The chain is built from TRBV3-1 and TRBJ2-5; TRBD1 matches at 8 bases. The DNA matches TRBJ2-7 better at its end, which makes the J call doubtful. Germline V gives CDR1 LGHDT, CDR2 YNNKEL (reference sequence). This CDR3 has 15 amino acids. The CDR3 spells CASSQERTGTYEQYF. CDR3 sequence (DNA): TGTGCCAGCAGCCAAGAGCGGACAGGGACCTACGAGCAGTACTTC.

V and J are TRBV29-1 and TRBJ1-2; tentative D call: TRBD1 (5 bases). From germline, CDR1 is SQVTM and CDR2 ANQGSEA. The CDR3 spans 11 residues. Trimming removed 7 bases from V and 7 bases from J, with 13 bases in between. In nucleotides, the CDR3 is TGCAGCGGCCGCAGGGACGGTGGCTACACCTTC. Protein sequence: CSGRRDGGYTF.

This clonotype was picked up a small number of times. The V gene is TRBV29-1, the J gene TRBJ2-7; possible D gene TRBD1, 6 bases. CDR3 length: 12 residues. Germline V gene lookup returns CDR1 SQVTM and CDR2 ANQGSEA. The CDR3 sequence: CRWTASSYEQYF. The CDR3 DNA reads as TGCAGGTGGACAGCGAGCTCCTACGAGCAGTACTTC.

The rearrangement joins TRBV4-2 to TRBJ2-1; possible D gene TRBD2, 6 bases. The CDR3 runs to 16 residues. Germline lookup yields CDR1 LGHNA and CDR2 YNFKEQ. Trimming left V 8 bases short and J 3 bases short, with 20 bases between. In DNA form, the CDR3 reads TGTGCCAGCGGACTAACCGGGACGACCGACTACAATGAGCAGTTCTTC. Translation gives CASGLTGTTDYNEQFF.

This chain links TRBV21-1 with TRBJ1-1. TRBV21-1 is flagged as a pseudogene. The CDR3 consists of 16 residues. Here the CDR3 reads CASSTVGSPINFEAFF. In nucleotides, the CDR3 is TGTGCCAGCAGCACCGTAGGCAGTCCCATAAACTTTGAAGCTTTCTTT.